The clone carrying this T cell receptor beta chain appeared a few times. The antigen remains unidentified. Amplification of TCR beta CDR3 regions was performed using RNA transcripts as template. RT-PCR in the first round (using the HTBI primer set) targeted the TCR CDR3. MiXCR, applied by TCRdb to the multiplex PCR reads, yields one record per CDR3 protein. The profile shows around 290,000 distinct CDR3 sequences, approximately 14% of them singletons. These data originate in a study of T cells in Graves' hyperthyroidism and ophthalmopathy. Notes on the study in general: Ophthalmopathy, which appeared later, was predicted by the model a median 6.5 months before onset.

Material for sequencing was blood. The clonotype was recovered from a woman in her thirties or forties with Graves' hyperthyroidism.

The CDR3 DNA reads TGTGCCAGCAGTTTGCAGGGCCTCAATGAGCAGTTCTTC. This codes for CASSLQGLNEQFF. The V call is TRBV6-2 or TRBV6-3, the J call TRBJ2-1; tentative D call: TRBD1 (5 bases). CDR1 MNHEY and CDR2 SVGEGT come from the germline V gene. The CDR3 runs 13 residues. Trimming stripped 4 bases from V and 6 bases from J, with 10 bases between.